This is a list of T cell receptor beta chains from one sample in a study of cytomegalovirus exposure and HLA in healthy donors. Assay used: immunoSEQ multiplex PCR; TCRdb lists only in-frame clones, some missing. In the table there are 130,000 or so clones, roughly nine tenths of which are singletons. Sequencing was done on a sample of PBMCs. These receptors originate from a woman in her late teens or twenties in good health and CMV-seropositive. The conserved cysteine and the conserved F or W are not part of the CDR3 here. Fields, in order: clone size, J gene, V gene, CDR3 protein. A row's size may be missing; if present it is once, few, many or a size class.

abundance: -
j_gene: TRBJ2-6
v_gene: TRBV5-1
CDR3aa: ASSLGGSGANVLT

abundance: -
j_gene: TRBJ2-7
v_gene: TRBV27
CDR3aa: ASSFSPGYPYEQY

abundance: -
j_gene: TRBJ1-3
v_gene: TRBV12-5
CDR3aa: ASGLTVGNTIY

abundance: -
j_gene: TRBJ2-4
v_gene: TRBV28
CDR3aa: ASTRGREADIQY

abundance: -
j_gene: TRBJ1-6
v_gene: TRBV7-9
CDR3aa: ASSRDRANSPLH

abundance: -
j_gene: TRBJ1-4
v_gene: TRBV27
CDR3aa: ASSGTGTAPTTNEKLF

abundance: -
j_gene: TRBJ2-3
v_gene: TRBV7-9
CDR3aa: ASHSPGLAGDTDTQY

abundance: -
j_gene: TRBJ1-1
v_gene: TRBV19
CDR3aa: ASSPRGYNTEAF

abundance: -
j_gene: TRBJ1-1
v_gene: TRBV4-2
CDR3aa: ASSQTPGQRNTEAF

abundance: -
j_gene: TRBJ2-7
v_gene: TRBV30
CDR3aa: AWSAVQGYEQY

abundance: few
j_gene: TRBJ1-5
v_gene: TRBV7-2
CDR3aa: ASSLGRNQPQH

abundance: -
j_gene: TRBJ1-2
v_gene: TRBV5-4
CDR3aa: ASSPIGGGVDYGYT